These T cell receptor beta chains were read from a single sample in a study of blood T cell repertoires in COVID-19. Profiling relied on immunoSEQ multiplex PCR, and the TCRdb table lists in-frame clones only, not all of them. Among approximately 62,000 clones listed, over 80% were seen once. Material for sequencing was peripheral blood. The receptors come from a human donor with active COVID-19. The donor label of this sample is uncertain. CDR3s include the opening cysteine and the closing phenylalanine or tryptophan. A D gene is named only where the DNA matches it firmly. Not all rows give a size; the values are once, few, many and, for expanded clones, a class.

D gene	V gene	CDR3 length	J gene	clone size	CDR3 DNA	CDR3 protein
.	TRBV18	16	TRBJ2-7	.	TGTGCCAGCTCCCCCCTTCCCACAGTTAGCTCCTACGAGCAGTACTTC	CASSPLPTVSSYEQYF
.	TRBV4-3	15	TRBJ2-7	.	TGCGCCAGCAGCCAAGAATTCCCAGCGACCTACGAGCAGTACTTC	CASSQEFPATYEQYF
.	TRBV20-1	10	TRBJ2-5	.	TGCAGTGCGGCGGGGGAGACCCAGTACTTC	CSAAGETQYF
TRBD1	TRBV6-5	14	TRBJ2-7	.	TGTGCCAGCAGACAGGGGGCAACATCCTACGAGCAGTACTTC	CASRQGATSYEQYF
.	TRBV29-1	13	TRBJ2-5	.	TGCAGCGTTGAAGAATCGGGCCAAGAGACCCAGTACTTC	CSVEESGQETQYF
TRBD1	TRBV7-2	14	TRBJ2-3	.	TGTGCCAGCAGGGACAGGACACCCACAGATACGCAGTATTTT	CASRDRTPTDTQYF
.	TRBV4-3	17	TRBJ2-2	medium-sized	TGCGCCAGCAGCCCAAAAACGGCGGGGACGAACACCGGGGAGCTGTTTTTT	CASSPKTAGTNTGELFF
.	TRBV28	14	TRBJ1-3	.	TGTGCCAGCAGCCCTCAGGAGGCTGGAAACACCATATATTTT	CASSPQEAGNTIYF
.	TRBV6-5	12	TRBJ1-1	once	TGTGCCAGCGCAGGGGCGAACACTGAAGCTTTCTTT	CASAGANTEAFF
.	TRBV5-5	15	TRBJ1-6	.	TGTGCCAGCAGCCCCTCAGGCTCCCTTATTTCACCCCTCCACTTT	CASSPSGSLISPLHF
TRBD2	TRBV27	17	TRBJ2-3	.	TGTGCCAGCACCCACGGGACTAGCGGGAGGGGGGGAGGTCCGCAGTATTTT	CASTHGTSGRGGGPQYF
.	TRBV27	14	TRBJ1-2	.	TGTGCCAGCAGTTTATCTGGCAGTTACTATGGCTACACCTTC	CASSLSGSYYGYTF
.	TRBV13	16	TRBJ1-1	.	TGTGCCAGCAGCTTAGGCCAGGGCGGGATGAACACTGAAGCTTTCTTT	CASSLGQGGMNTEAFF
TRBD2	TRBV6-2/TRBV6-3	17	TRBJ2-7	.	TGTGCCAGCAGTTCCCAGCTTCTAGCGGGAGACCCCTACGAGCAGTACTTC	CASSSQLLAGDPYEQYF
TRBD2	TRBV29-1	14	TRBJ2-7	.	TGCAGCGTACCGCGCGGGGGTGCTTCCTACGAGCAGTACTTC	CSVPRGGASYEQYF
TRBD2	TRBV5-4	17	TRBJ2-2	.	TGTGCCAGCAGCTTGGGGGGAGGGGTAGTCGGCACCGGGGAGCTGTTTTTT	CASSLGGGVVGTGELFF
.	TRBV24-1	16	TRBJ2-3	.	TGTGCCACCAGTGCCCAGAACAGGCACCCCCCAGATACGCAGTATTTT	CATSAQNRHPPDTQYF
TRBD2	TRBV7-9	13	TRBJ2-7	.	TGTGCCAGCAGCCCCCAGACTAGCCCCGAGCAGTACTTC	CASSPQTSPEQYF
TRBD1	TRBV28	15	TRBJ2-1	.	TGTGCCAGCAGCCTCCCGGGACAGGGAGGCAATGAGCAGTTCTTC	CASSLPGQGGNEQFF
.	TRBV29-1	13	TRBJ2-1	few	TGCAGCGTTGAGTATAGGCGGGGTAATGAGCAGTTCTTC	CSVEYRRGNEQFF
TRBD2	TRBV11-3	17	TRBJ2-5	.	TGTGCCAGTTCACTCCTAGTGGGGACTAGTCGAATGGAGACCCAGTACTTC	CASSLLVGTSRMETQYF
TRBD2	TRBV7-8	17	TRBJ2-1	.	TGTGCCAGCAGCGTCACTCCTTGGACTAGCGCCGGAAATGAGCAGTTCTTC	CASSVTPWTSAGNEQFF
.	TRBV5-1	16	TRBJ1-3	.	TGCGCCAGCAGCTTGGCGGGGGGACTATACGGAAACACCATATATTTT	CASSLAGGLYGNTIYF
TRBD1	TRBV27	17	TRBJ2-3	few	TGTGCCAGCAGTTGGTGGGGGCGACAGGGGGGGACAGATACGCAGTATTTT	CASSWWGRQGGTDTQYF
.	TRBV11-2	14	TRBJ2-7	once	TGTGCCAGCAGCTTAGAACCAGGAGGGAACGAGCAGTACTTC	CASSLEPGGNEQYF
TRBD2	TRBV5-1	17	TRBJ2-1	.	TGCGCCAGCAGCCTGGGGGGATCTAGCGGGATCTACAATGAGCAGTTCTTC	CASSLGGSSGIYNEQFF
TRBD2	TRBV7-8	17	TRBJ2-1	.	TGTGCCAGCAGTTTTAAACCCCTACTAGCGGTTTACAATGAGCAGTTCTTC	CASSFKPLLAVYNEQFF
TRBD1	TRBV5-6	16	TRBJ2-1	.	TGTGCCAGCATCCCTAAAGGAAGGGGACAGTCGGTCGAGCAGTTCTTC	CASIPKGRGQSVEQFF
TRBD1	TRBV27	15	TRBJ1-6	.	TGTGCCAGCAGTTCAAGGACAGGGGGCGTCTCACCCCTCCACTTT	CASSSRTGGVSPLHF
TRBD2	TRBV7-8	16	TRBJ2-3	few	TGTGCCAGCAGCTTCGTTCGAGGCGCGGGGGAGTATACACAGTATTTT	CASSFVRGAGEYTQYF
TRBD1	TRBV15	16	TRBJ1-1	.	TGTGCCACCAGCAGCCCCTATGACAGGGGAGGCACTGAAGCTTTCTTT	CATSSPYDRGGTEAFF
.	TRBV30	15	TRBJ2-1	.	TGTGCCTGGAGTCATGGACAGTACTCCTACAATGAGCAGTTCTTC	CAWSHGQYSYNEQFF
.	TRBV19	14	TRBJ2-7	.	TGTGCCAGTAGTATGTTGGGCACCCCCGACGAGCAGTACTTC	CASSMLGTPDEQYF
.	TRBV3-1/TRBV3-2	15	TRBJ1-5	few	TGTGCCAGCAGCCAAGATACGAGGGGCAATCAGCCCCAGCATTTT	CASSQDTRGNQPQHF
TRBD2	TRBV19	14	TRBJ2-1	once	TGTGCCACCCGGACGGTAGCGGGAGGAGGTGAGCAGTTCTTC	CATRTVAGGGEQFF
.	TRBV5-4	16	TRBJ2-5	.	TGTGCCAGCAGCTTGGCGCTGGCGGGGCTAAAAGAGACCCAGTACTTC	CASSLALAGLKETQYF
.	TRBV3-1/TRBV3-2	14	TRBJ1-4	.	TGTGCCAGCAGCGACAATTGGAGGGGTGAAAAACTGTTTTTT	CASSDNWRGEKLFF
.	TRBV19	12	TRBJ2-5	.	TGTGCCAGTAGTACTACAACAGGGACCCAGTACTTC	CASSTTTGTQYF
.	TRBV12-3/TRBV12-4	11	TRBJ2-7	.	TGTGCCAGCACTTCCTCCTACGAGCAGTACTTC	CASTSSYEQYF
.	TRBV5-1	14	TRBJ1-4	.	TGCGCCAGCAGCTTGAGTACCAGTAATGAAAAACTGTTTTTT	CASSLSTSNEKLFF
.	TRBV12-3/TRBV12-4	11	TRBJ2-7	.	TGTGCCAGCAGTTTAGCCAGCGAGCAGTACTTC	CASSLASEQYF
.	TRBV4-2	16	TRBJ2-3	.	TGTGCCAGCAGCCAAGAGGCAGGGGCCCCCACAGATACGCAGTATTTT	CASSQEAGAPTDTQYF
TRBD1	TRBV6-5	15	TRBJ1-5	.	TGTGCCAGCAGAGGGACAGGGGTCAGCAATCAGCCCCAGCATTTT	CASRGTGVSNQPQHF
TRBD1	TRBV30	18	TRBJ2-2	.	TGTGCCTGGAGTCCTGGACAGGGGAGGTTTGGTCACACCGGGGAGCTGTTTTTT	CAWSPGQGRFGHTGELFF
.	TRBV6-2/TRBV6-3	13	TRBJ1-1	.	TGTGCCAGCAGTCCGAGGGCGTCCACTGAAGCTTTCTTT	CASSPRASTEAFF
TRBD1	TRBV4-1	15	TRBJ2-7	once	TGCGCCAGCACCAAGGGGACAGGGCTTTCCTACGAGCAGTACTTC	CASTKGTGLSYEQYF
TRBD2	TRBV11-3	17	TRBJ2-3	.	TGTGCCAGCAGCTTAAGCGGGAGTAGTGGGACGGCAGATACGCAGTATTTT	CASSLSGSSGTADTQYF
.	TRBV6-5	15	TRBJ2-3	.	TGTGCCAGCAGACCCCTGGACTCGAACGGAAATACGCAGTATTTT	CASRPLDSNGNTQYF
.	TRBV15	15	TRBJ1-5	few	TGTGCCACCAGCAGAGATCGGTATAGCAATCAGCCCCAGCATTTT	CATSRDRYSNQPQHF
.	TRBV4-1	15	TRBJ2-7	.	TGCGCCAGCAGCCATTCTCCTAGCGACCCCTACGAGCAGTACTTC	CASSHSPSDPYEQYF
.	TRBV28	14	TRBJ2-3	.	TGTGCCAGCAGTGAGGACAAGGCGGCAGATACGCAGTATTTT	CASSEDKAADTQYF
.	TRBV23-1	15	TRBJ1-6	.	TGCGCCAGCAGTCAATCGCGGGGAAACGATTCACCCCTCCACTTT	CASSQSRGNDSPLHF
TRBD2	TRBV4-2	15	TRBJ2-3	.	TGTGCCAGCAGCCAAGGGACTAGCGATACAGATACGCAGTATTTT	CASSQGTSDTDTQYF
.	TRBV25-1	16	TRBJ2-3	.	TGTGCCAGCAGTGAATTTGAGGGGGGGGGTACAGATACGCAGTATTTT	CASSEFEGGGTDTQYF
TRBD2	TRBV12-3/TRBV12-4	12	TRBJ2-3	.	TGTGCCAGCAGTTCAAGCGGGACTACGCAGTATTTT	CASSSSGTTQYF
.	TRBV9	15	TRBJ2-5	.	TGTGCCAGCAGCCTGACCTTAGGGGCGGGGGAGACCCAGTACTTC	CASSLTLGAGETQYF
.	TRBV5-6	14	TRBJ2-5	.	TGTGCCAGCAGCTTGTTCGGGGGTGGGGAGACCCAGTACTTC	CASSLFGGGETQYF